The entry below describes one T cell receptor beta chain. The antigen is unknown. The V and J ends lost 6 bases and 5 bases respectively, with 17 bases between them. Germline CDR1 and CDR2: MNHEY and SMNVEV (reference sequence). The CDR3 is made up of 14 amino acids. The sample's treatment: roughly 10-day PBMC culture with coronavirus spike peptide pools or control peptides (ViraFEST assay). The source of the sample is a study of vaccination and CD4 T cells after COVID-19. The study sequenced cultured CD4+ T cell DNA using the Oncomine TCR Beta short-read assay. MiXCR was run by TCRdb on the PCR reads, yielding one entry per CDR3 protein. The sample includes over 14,000 distinct CDR3 sequences, about 53% of them seen just once.

The clonotype originates from a human donor who had recovered from COVID-19. The rearrangement joins TRBV27 to TRBJ2-7; TRBD2 might be the D (6 bases). The sequencing input was CD4+ T cells from blood, cultured in vitro. CDR3 amino acids: CASRPSGGVHEQYF. As DNA, the CDR3 is TGTGCCAGCAGACCCAGTGGAGGGGTCCACGAGCAGTACTTC.